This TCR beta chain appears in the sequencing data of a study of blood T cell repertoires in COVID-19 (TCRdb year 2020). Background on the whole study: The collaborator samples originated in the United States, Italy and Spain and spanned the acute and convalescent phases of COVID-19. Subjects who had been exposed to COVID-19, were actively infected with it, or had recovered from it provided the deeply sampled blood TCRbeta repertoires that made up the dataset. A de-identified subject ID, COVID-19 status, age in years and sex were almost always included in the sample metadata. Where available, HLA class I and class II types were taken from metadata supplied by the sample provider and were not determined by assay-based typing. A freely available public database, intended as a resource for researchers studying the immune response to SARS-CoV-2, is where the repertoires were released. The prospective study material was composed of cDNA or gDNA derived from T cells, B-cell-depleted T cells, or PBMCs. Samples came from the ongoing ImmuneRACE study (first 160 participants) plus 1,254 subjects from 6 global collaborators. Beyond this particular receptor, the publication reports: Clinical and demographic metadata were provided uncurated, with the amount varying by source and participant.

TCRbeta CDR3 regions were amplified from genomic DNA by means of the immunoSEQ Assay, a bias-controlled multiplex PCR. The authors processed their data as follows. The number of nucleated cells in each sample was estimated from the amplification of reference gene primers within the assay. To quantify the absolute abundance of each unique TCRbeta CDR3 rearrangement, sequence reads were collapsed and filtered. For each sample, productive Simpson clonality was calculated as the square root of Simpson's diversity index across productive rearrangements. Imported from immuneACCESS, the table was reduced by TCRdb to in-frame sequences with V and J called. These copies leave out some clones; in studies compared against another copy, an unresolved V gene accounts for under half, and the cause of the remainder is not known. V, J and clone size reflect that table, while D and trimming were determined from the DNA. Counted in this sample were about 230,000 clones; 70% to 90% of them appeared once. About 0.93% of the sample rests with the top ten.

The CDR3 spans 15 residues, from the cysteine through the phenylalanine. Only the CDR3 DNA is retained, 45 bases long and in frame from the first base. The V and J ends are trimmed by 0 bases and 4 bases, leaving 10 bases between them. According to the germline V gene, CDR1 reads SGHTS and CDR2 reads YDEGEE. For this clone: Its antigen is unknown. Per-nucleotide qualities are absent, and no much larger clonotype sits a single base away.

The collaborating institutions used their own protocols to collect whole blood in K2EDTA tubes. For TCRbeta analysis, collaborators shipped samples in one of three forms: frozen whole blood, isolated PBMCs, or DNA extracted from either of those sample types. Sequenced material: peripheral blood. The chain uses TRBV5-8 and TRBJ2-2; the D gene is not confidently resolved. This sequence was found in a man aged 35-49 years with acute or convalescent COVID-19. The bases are TGTGCCAGCAGCTTGGGGGCAGGATCCACCGGGGAGCTGTTTTTT. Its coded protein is CASSLGAGSTGELFF.